This section outlines one T cell receptor beta chain sequence together with its context. The data stem from a study of shared clonotypes between healthy human individuals. With 5 bases removed from V and 7 bases from J, the gap between germline ends came to 14 bases. The CDR3 contains 14 residues. Germline V lookup: CDR1 MDHEN, CDR2 SYDVKM. Division of CD4+ cells produced a CD45RA+ naive subset and a CD45RA-negative memory subset. The data were produced by immunoSEQ multiplex PCR, yet TCRdb's version contains in-frame clones alone and is incomplete. This table has about 2.4 million clones, over 85% appearing once.

This chain joins TRBV28 and TRBJ2-2, with D possibly being TRBD1 (6 bases). Sequenced material: naive CD4+ T cells from PBMCs. The subset denotes: CD45RA+ positively selected. The TCR originated in a man between 18 and 35 years old in good health. Some clones in this sample may be carry-over from other donors' samples. CDR3 in amino acids: CASSRVGAYGELFF. The CDR3 DNA follows: TGTGCCAGCAGTCGCGTGGGGGCATACGGGGAGCTGTTTTTT.